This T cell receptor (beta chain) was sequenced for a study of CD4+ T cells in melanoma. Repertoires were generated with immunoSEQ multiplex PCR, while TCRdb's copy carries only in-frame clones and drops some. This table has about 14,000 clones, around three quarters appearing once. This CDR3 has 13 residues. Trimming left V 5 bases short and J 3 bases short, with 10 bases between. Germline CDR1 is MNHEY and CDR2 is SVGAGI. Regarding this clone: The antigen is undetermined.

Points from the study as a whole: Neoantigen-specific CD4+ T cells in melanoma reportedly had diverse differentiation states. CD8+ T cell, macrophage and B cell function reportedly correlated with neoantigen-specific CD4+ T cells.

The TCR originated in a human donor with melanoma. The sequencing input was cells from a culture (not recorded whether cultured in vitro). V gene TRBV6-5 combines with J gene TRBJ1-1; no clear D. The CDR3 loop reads CASSRPFDTEAFF. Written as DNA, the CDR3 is TGTGCCAGCAGTCGGCCTTTTGACACTGAAGCTTTCTTT.